This entry lists 16 T cell receptor beta chains sequenced from one sample in a study of shared clonotypes between healthy human individuals (dated by TCRdb to about 2020). The library was prepared using the immunoSEQ multiplex PCR assay. Entries here come from immuneACCESS through TCRdb and include only in-frame sequences with V and J called. Some clones fail to appear in such tables; in the studies checked, an unresolved V gene covers under half of the shortfall, and the cause of the remainder is unknown. Recorded for this sample are roughly 1.5 million clones; 95% to 99% of them occurred a single time. 0.4% to 0.45% of the sample is held by the ten biggest clonotypes. Input material: naive CD4+ T cells sorted from blood. The intended sense of this specimen's cell subset or site label: CD45RA+ positively selected. The receptors derive from a man aged 25-45 years in good health.

The chain joins TRBV11-3 to TRBJ2-3, with D possibly being TRBD2 (5 bases). The CDR3 totals 14 residues. The germline V gene has CDR1 SGHNT and CDR2 YENEEA. Trimming stripped 2 bases from V and 6 bases from J, with 12 bases between. The DNA of the CDR3 is TGTGCCAGCAGCTTAAGAGGGATCGGGGATACGCAGTATTTT. Protein: CASSLRGIGDTQYF. The full variable domain, rest sourced from reference TRBV11-3 and TRBJ2-3, is EAGVVQSPRYKIIEKKQPVAFWCNPISGHNTLYWYLQNLGQGPELLIRYENEEAVDDSQLPKDRFSAERLKGVDSTLKIQPAELGDSAVYLCASSLRGIGDTQYFGPGTRLTVL.

In the case of this clone: The junction differs from germline at one of its ends, possibly a read error. The chain links TRBV29-1 to TRBJ2-1; 8 bases match TRBD2. Germline lookup yields CDR1 SQVTM and CDR2 ANQGSEA. This CDR3 is 14 amino acids long. The CDR3 sequence is CSVVRASGYGGRLF. The DNA for the CDR3 is TGCAGCGTCGTCAGGGCTAGCGGGTACGGGGGGAGACTCTTC.

This clone showed up just once. This chain links TRBV19 with TRBJ1-2; possibly TRBD1 for D (5 bases). The CDR3 spans 15 residues. Germline lookup yields CDR1 LNHDA and CDR2 SQIVND (reference sequence). V was pared by 6 bases and J by 5 bases, with 19 bases between. Here the CDR3 reads CASSMTISGKYGYTF. CDR3 in DNA: TGTGCCAGTAGCATGACCATCTCAGGGAAGTATGGCTACACCTTC. Using reference TRBV19 and TRBJ1-2 for the parts outside the CDR3, the full variable domain is DGGITQSPKYLFRKEGQNVTLSCEQNLNHDAMYWYRQDPGQGLRLIYYSQIVNDFQKGDIAEGYSVSREKKESFPLTVTSAQKNPTAFYLCASSMTISGKYGYTFGSGTRLTVV.

The V gene is TRBV28, the J gene TRBJ2-5, with TRBD2 matching 8 bases. The CDR3 contains 13 residues. The V segment lost 2 bases and the J segment 7 bases; nucleotides outside the gene matches: 3. Germline-derived CDR1 and CDR2 are MDHEN and SYDVKM. For the CDR3, the DNA is TGTGCCAGCAGTTTAGTCGGGGGGGCGACCCAGTACTTC. Its protein product is CASSLVGGATQYF.

J is TRBJ1-2 and V is TRBV6-6; TRBD1 matches at 8 bases. CDR1 and CDR2 from the germline V gene are MNHNY and SVGAGI (reference sequence). The CDR3 is 11 residues long. V dropped 6 bases and J dropped 7; count of bases not matched to a gene: 1. CDR3: CASRGTGGYTF. Here the CDR3 DNA reads TGTGCCAGCAGGGGGACAGGTGGCTACACCTTC.

Remarks on this clone: In the same sample, other DNA sequences code for this CDR3. This sequence joins TRBV15 and TRBJ2-7, with D possibly being TRBD2 (6 bases). The germline gives CDR1 LNHNV, CDR2 YYDKDF (reference sequence). V was shortened by 1 base and J by 2 bases, with 12 bases between the two germline ends. CDR3 length: 15 residues. The CDR3 DNA is TGTGCCACCAGCAGAGCCGGGACTCGACCCTACGAGCAGTACTTC. The encoded protein is CATSRAGTRPYEQYF.

The V and J genes are TRBV18 and TRBJ2-5; 14 positions match TRBD2. The V and J ends lost 5 bases and 4 bases, in that order; junction bases with no gene match: 9. Germline values: CDR1 KGHSH, CDR2 LQKENI. The CDR3 contains 17 residues. The DNA for the CDR3 is TGTGCCAGCTCAGCTCTGACTAGCGGGAGGGCCGGAGAGACCCAGTACTTC. It encodes CASSALTSGRAGETQYF.

The chain carries TRBV9 and TRBJ2-1, with 13 bases fitting TRBD2. Looked up from germline, CDR1 is SGDLS and CDR2 is YYNGEE. The CDR3 runs 20 residues. Trimming removed 2 bases from V and 0 bases from J; junction bases left unmatched: 11. This CDR3 reads CASSVTSGRRLTSSYNEQFF. For the CDR3, the DNA is TGTGCCAGCAGCGTGACTAGCGGGAGGCGCCTTACTAGCTCCTACAATGAGCAGTTCTTC.

V is TRBV29-1 and J is TRBJ1-4; D uncertain. The CDR3 runs 15 residues. In germline, CDR1 is SQVTM, CDR2 ANQGSEA. Trimming left V 6 bases short and J 0 bases short, with 14 bases between. The CDR3 nucleotides are TGCAGCGTGGGCGTCGACACAGCAACTAATGAAAAACTGTTTTTT. It encodes CSVGVDTATNEKLFF.

This chain joins TRBV6-6 and TRBJ2-3; the D gene is possibly TRBD1 (7 bases). Trimming left V 8 bases short and J 4 bases short, with 16 bases between. CDR1 is MNHNY, CDR2 SVGAGI, per germline (reference sequence). The CDR3 covers 14 residues. CDR3 residues: CASQGGRVPDTQYF. The CDR3 DNA is TGTGCCAGCCAGGGGGGAAGGGTTCCAGATACGCAGTATTTT.

The chain carries TRBV28 and TRBJ2-7, with D possibly TRBD1 on 6 matching bases. The CDR3 is 13 amino acids. Germline values: CDR1 MDHEN, CDR2 SYDVKM. The V end was cut by 10 bases, the J end by 1 base, with 14 bases between. The CDR3 region is CATQGVQSYEQYF. The CDR3 coding sequence is TGTGCCACACAGGGAGTCCAGTCCTACGAGCAGTACTTC.

About this clone: Other DNA variants within this sample encode the same CDR3. CDR3 nucleotide sequence: TGCGCCAGCAGCCAAACAGGGGTTGATTATGGCTACACCTTC. It translates to CASSQTGVDYGYTF. V and J are TRBV4-3 and TRBJ1-2; 7 bases align to TRBD1. This CDR3 has 14 amino acids. Germline V gene sequence: CDR1 LGHNA, CDR2 YSLEER. The V gene end was trimmed by 2 bases and the J gene end by 5 bases; junction bases not matched to a gene: 5.

The V and J genes are TRBV10-3 and TRBJ1-1; a weak D match, TRBD1 (5 bases). There are 12 residues in the CDR3. Germline V lookup: CDR1 ENHRY, CDR2 SYGVKD. V was trimmed by 7 bases and J by 7 bases, leaving 13 bases between them. In nucleotides, the CDR3 is TGTGCCATCACCGGGGGTAGGGGTGAAGCTTTCTTT. Its protein is CAITGGRGEAFF.

The rearrangement joins TRBV5-8 to TRBJ2-5; 7 nucleotides match TRBD2. The ends lost 2 bases at V and 0 bases at J; junction bases unmatched: 1. Looked up from germline, CDR1 is SGHTS and CDR2 is YDEGEE. CDR3 length: 14 amino acids. CDR3 in DNA: TGTGCCAGCAGCTTCGGGACTAACCAAGAGACCCAGTACTTC. As protein: CASSFGTNQETQYF.

This chain connects TRBV5-5 to TRBJ1-1, with D possibly matching TRBD1 (5 bases). The CDR3 is made up of 12 amino acids. Trimming cost V 2 bases and J 4 bases, with 6 bases left between them. In germline, CDR1 is SGHKS, CDR2 YYEKEE (reference sequence). The CDR3 region has the DNA TGTGCCAGCAGCTTTCAGGGCACTGAAGCTTTCTTT. Amino acid sequence: CASSFQGTEAFF.

The chain joins TRBV18 to TRBJ1-2, with 9 positions matching TRBD1. Trimming at V came to 5 bases and at J to 2 bases, leaving 6 bases not matched to a gene. Germline assignment: CDR1 KGHSH and CDR2 LQKENI. The CDR3 covers 15 residues. The CDR3 coding sequence is TGTGCCAGCTCAAGTCCCGGGACAGGGAACTATGGCTACACCTTC. Translation: CASSSPGTGNYGYTF.